The next 5 T cell receptor beta chains were all read from a single sample in a study of T cell repertoires in cytomegalovirus infection (dated by TCRdb to between 2018 and 2021). Their recognized antigens are unknown. The treatment or condition tag for this specimen amounts to: in vitro stimulation with specific CMV peptide epitopes to enrich CMV-specific T cells. Instrument used: Illumina HiSeq 1500. TCRdb reran the public reads through fastp at Q25 and MiXCR, keeping productive beta chains. Rows matching on CDR3 protein sequence are summarized as one entry with the most common DNA and genes. Present in this sample are about 500,000 distinct CDR3 sequences, 30% to 40% of which were seen just once. Roughly 16% of the sample comes from the top ten. The sequencing here drew on cultured PBMCs, taken from culture after CMV antigen stimulation. These TCRs come from a human donor in good health (CMV status not recorded). Some clones in this sample may be carry-over from other donors' samples.

This clonotype showed up many times. This chain links TRBV7-2 with TRBJ2-3; TRBD2 aligns across 12 bases. Unmatched junction bases numbered 4, after V lost 1 base and J lost 8 bases. Germline CDR1 and CDR2: SGHTA and FQGNSA. This CDR3 comprises 15 residues. CDR3: CASSLGTSGMGTQYF. The CDR3 bases are TGTGCCAGCAGCTTAGGGACTAGCGGGATGGGTACGCAGTATTTT.

Details on this clonotype: Possible read error: a much larger clone is one base away. The CDR3 is CAISSGTDYGYTF. The CDR3 DNA reads TGTGCCATCAGCTCCGGGACAGACTATGGCTACACCTTC. The rearrangement joins TRBV10-3 to TRBJ1-2, with 7 positions matching TRBD1. CDR3 length: 13 residues. Unmatched junction bases numbered 4, after V lost 6 bases and J lost 3 bases. The germline V gene has CDR1 ENHRY and CDR2 SYGVKD.

This chain uses TRBV7-9 with TRBJ2-1, with 7 bases matching TRBD2. The CDR3 contains 15 residues. Germline V gene sequence: CDR1 SEHNR, CDR2 FQNEAQ (reference sequence). V was pared by 5 bases and J by 8 bases, with 12 bases of the junction left unmatched. The CDR3 region is CASSLGEGPGDEQFF. CDR3 coding DNA: TGTGCCAGCAGCCTGGGGGAGGGCCCCGGGGATGAGCAGTTCTTC.

This chain uses TRBV7-2 with TRBJ2-7; no definite D call. Germline assignment: CDR1 SGHTA and CDR2 FQGNSA. V was trimmed by 1 base and J by 2 bases, leaving 12 bases between them. This CDR3 region has 15 residues. CDR3 nucleotide sequence: TGTGCCAGCAGCTTAGAAATAGGTCTAGCCTACGAGCAGTACTTC. It encodes CASSLEIGLAYEQYF.

The DNA for the CDR3 is TGTGCCAGCAGTTACGCCCAGGGGAACGACAATCAGCCCCAGCATTTT. Amino acid sequence: CASSYAQGNDNQPQHF. The chain is built from TRBV6-5 and TRBJ1-5; D may be TRBD1 (6 bases). Per the germline V gene, CDR1 is MNHEY and CDR2 is SVGAGI. The CDR3 extends over 16 amino acids. V lost 2 bases and J 3 bases, leaving 14 bases between the germline ends.